The 8 T cell receptor beta chains below all came from one sample that was sequenced in a study of graft-versus-host responses after intestinal transplantation. Assay: immunoSEQ multiplex PCR; the TCRdb copy retains only in-frame clones and omits some. The data contain 84,000 or so clones, approximately 82% of them singletons. Antigen specificity for these receptors is unknown. The specimen was unstimulated CD4+ T cells sorted from spleen or lymph node cells, collected before intestinal transplant. These receptors were collected from a human donor who received an intestinal transplant.

The V gene is TRBV6-5, the J gene TRBJ1-1, with D unclear. Germline V gene lookup returns CDR1 MNHEY and CDR2 SVGAGI. Trimming took off 6 bases at V and 0 bases at J, with 8 bases between the two ends. This CDR3 spans 13 amino acids. The CDR3 nucleotides read TGTGCCAGCAGGCAGATTCTGAACACTGAAGCTTTCTTT. Translated, it gives CASRQILNTEAFF.

This clone was recorded once. The chain recombines TRBV28 with TRBJ1-4; 8 bases line up with TRBD1. The trim removed 1 base at V and 4 bases at J, leaving 5 bases unmatched. Germline-derived CDR1 and CDR2 are MDHEN and SYDVKM. The CDR3 totals 16 residues. Here the CDR3 DNA reads TGTGCCAGCAGTTTATCAGGGGGCTTCGATAATGAAAAACTGTTTTTT. Its translation: CASSLSGGFDNEKLFF. Together with reference TRBV28 and TRBJ1-4, the CDR3 gives the full variable domain: DVKVTQSSRYLVKRTGEKVFLECVQDMDHENMFWYRQDPGLGLRLIYFSYDVKMKEKGDIPEGYSVSREKKERFSLILESASTNQTSMYLCASSLSGGFDNEKLFFGSGTQLSVL.

This chain joins TRBV20-1 and TRBJ2-1; D is uncertain. Trimming cost V 0 bases and J 9 bases, with 6 bases left between them. This CDR3 has 11 residues. Germline V CDR1 and CDR2: DFQATT, SNEGSKA (reference sequence). This chain's CDR3 is CSARDVREQFF. In DNA, the CDR3 is TGCAGTGCTAGAGATGTCCGTGAGCAGTTCTTC.

The chain has TRBV5-6 and TRBJ1-4, with 9 bases aligning to TRBD1. The CDR3 contains 16 residues. Trimming at V came to 0 bases and at J to 7 bases, leaving 7 bases not matched to a gene. The germline gives CDR1 SGHDT, CDR2 YYEEEE. DNA for the CDR3: TGTGCCAGCAGCTTGGGCGGGACAGGGATCGGTGAAAAACTGTTTTTT. Its translation is CASSLGGTGIGEKLFF.

V and J are TRBV30 and TRBJ1-6, with unresolved D. The CDR3 consists of 13 residues. CDR1 and CDR2 from the germline V gene are GTSNPN and SVGIG (reference sequence). V lost 4 bases, J lost 8 bases, and 12 bases lay in between. The DNA for the CDR3 is TGTGCCTGGAATGAGGTTTCGGATTCACCCCTCCACTTT. Translation: CAWNEVSDSPLHF.

CDR3: CASSGTDSPGNTIYF. CDR3 coding DNA: TGTGCCAGCAGTGGGACAGACTCACCGGGAAACACCATATATTTT. The chain employs TRBV6-5 and TRBJ1-3; 7 bases fit TRBD1. In germline, CDR1 is MNHEY, CDR2 SVGAGI. Trimming removed 5 bases from V and 4 bases from J; junction bases left unmatched: 8. The CDR3 runs 15 residues.

This clone is a singleton in its sample. The rearrangement uses TRBV7-9 and TRBJ2-1, with 8 bases aligning to TRBD2. V lost 4 bases and J lost 9; bases outside the gene matches: 14. Germline CDR1 is SEHNR and CDR2 is FQNEAQ (reference sequence). The CDR3 spans 16 residues. The CDR3 nucleotides read TGTGCCAGCAGCTCCGGCCGGGACAACCTAGCGGGTGAGCAGTTCTTC. Translation gives CASSSGRDNLAGEQFF.

The chain carries TRBV6-5 and TRBJ2-7; 10 bases agree with TRBD1. V was pared by 6 bases and J by 0 bases, with 2 bases of the junction left unmatched. CDR3 length equals 14 residues. Germline values: CDR1 MNHEY, CDR2 SVGAGI. CDR3 DNA: TGTGCCAGCAGATGGGACAGGGGCTCCTACGAGCAGTACTTC. It yields the protein CASRWDRGSYEQYF.